This passage covers 14 T cell receptor beta chains from one sample sequenced in a study of blood T cells in healthy people across ages. For the second PCR, which ran for roughly 7 to 11 cycles, a sample-barcoded 5' primer and a J-beta primer mix were used. TCRdb re-derived calls from the 5' RACE reads in MiXCR, one entry per CDR3 protein. The table shows 550,000 to 600,000 distinct CDR3 sequences, with 45% to 55% occurring only once. Source material: blood. Receptors were obtained from an elderly man in good health.

The V call is TRBV4-2, the J call TRBJ2-1, with 12 bases aligning to TRBD2. The CDR3 consists of 16 residues. The germline V gene encodes CDR1 LGHNA and CDR2 YNFKEQ. V lost 3 bases to trimming and J lost 5 bases; unmatched junction nucleotides: 5. The CDR3 DNA reads TGTGCCAGCAGCCATAGGACTAGCGGGGATCACAATGAGCAGTTCTTC. It translates to CASSHRTSGDHNEQFF.

J is TRBJ1-5 and V is TRBV5-1; possibly TRBD1 for D (6 bases). Germline CDR1 is SGHRS and CDR2 is YFSETQ. Trimming took 3 bases from V and 3 from J, leaving 13 bases between them. CDR3 length equals 15 residues. The CDR3 protein is CASSSTTGDNQPQHF. The DNA for the CDR3 is TGCGCCAGCAGCTCAACGACAGGTGACAATCAGCCCCAGCATTTT.

Comments on this clonotype: One junction end disagrees with the germline gene, perhaps due to a read error. This chain joins TRBV15 and TRBJ2-5, with D perhaps TRBD1 (6 bases). Germline V gives CDR1 LNHNV, CDR2 YYDKDF (reference sequence). CDR3 size: 13 residues. CDR3 residues: CATSGDRKETQYF. Here the CDR3 DNA reads TGTGCCACCAGCGGAGACAGGAAAGAGACCCAGTACTTC.

V and J are TRBV20-1 and TRBJ2-3; 10 bases align to TRBD2. Trimming cost V 3 bases and J 5 bases; bases outside gene matches: 5. Per germline, CDR1 DFQATT and CDR2 SNEGSKA (reference sequence). The length of the CDR3 is 14 residues. Here the CDR3 DNA reads TGCAGTGCTAGTCGCCCTAGCGGGAGAGATACGCAGTATTTT. Residues: CSASRPSGRDTQYF.

The chain links TRBV3-1 to TRBJ1-5; possible D gene TRBD1, 5 bases. Germline CDR1 is LGHDT and CDR2 is YNNKEL (reference sequence). The CDR3 has 12 residues. V lost 8 bases, J lost 4 bases, and 9 bases lay in between. CDR3 coding DNA: TGTGCCAGCGGGGCGACAAATCAGCCCCAGCATTTT. Translating it yields CASGATNQPQHF.

Regarding this clonotype: A much larger clone sits a single nucleotide away, making a read error possible. The chain uses TRBV6-5 and TRBJ2-1; 7 positions match TRBD1. The length of the CDR3 is 21 residues. Germline V gene lookup returns CDR1 MNHEY and CDR2 SVGAGI. For the CDR3, the DNA is TGTGCCAGCAGTTACTCTAAGTTGACAGGGAGAAGTAGATCGTCCTTCAATGAGCAGTTCTTC. Its protein product is CASSYSKLTGRSRSSFNEQFF.

The chain employs TRBV20-1 and TRBJ2-7; the match to TRBD1 covers 9 bases. The CDR3 spans 13 residues. V lost 6 bases, J lost 3 bases, and 6 bases stayed unmatched. CDR1 and CDR2 from the germline V gene are DFQATT and SNEGSKA (reference sequence). CDR3 nucleotides: TGCAGTGCCCTTGGACAGGGGATCTACGAGCAGTACTTC. Its protein is CSALGQGIYEQYF.

The chain couples TRBV15 to TRBJ2-7, with D tentatively TRBD1 or TRBD2 (5 bases each). Trimming removed 5 bases from V and 0 bases from J, with 20 bases in between. Germline CDR1 and CDR2: LNHNV and YYDKDF (reference sequence). This CDR3 contains 17 residues. The CDR3: CATSSSQAVGVSYEQYF. The DNA for the CDR3 is TGTGCCACCAGCTCCTCCCAAGCTGTGGGGGTCTCCTACGAGCAGTACTTC.

Of note for this clonotype: A clone one base away is much larger, so this may be a read error. The CDR3 DNA is TGTGCCAGCAGACGACACGAGACAGGGGGAACCTATGGCTACACCTTC. Encoded protein: CASRRHETGGTYGYTF. The genes are TRBV6-5 and TRBJ1-2; 9 nucleotides match TRBD1. Germline trimming cut 6 bases from V and 4 bases from J; bases unmatched to any gene: 12. The CDR3 contains 16 residues. Per germline, CDR1 MNHEY and CDR2 SVGAGI.

The chain combines TRBV20-1 with TRBJ1-4, with 9 bases aligning to TRBD1. The CDR3 sequence is 14 residues long. In germline, CDR1 is DFQATT, CDR2 SNEGSKA (reference sequence). V lost 4 bases, J lost 4 bases, and 4 bases stayed unmatched. The CDR3 loop is CSATGTGLNEKLFF. In DNA, the CDR3 is TGCAGTGCTACGGGGACAGGGCTTAATGAAAAACTGTTTTTT.

The chain is built from TRBV3-1 and TRBJ2-3; the D is unclear. Trimming removed 4 bases from V and 8 bases from J, with 7 bases in between. The V gene's germline CDR1 is LGHDT and CDR2 YNNKEL (reference sequence). The CDR3 has 11 residues. In DNA, the CDR3 is TGTGCCAGCAGCCGGGAAGGTACGCAGTATTTT. This gives the protein CASSREGTQYF.

This clonotype has only a few counts. The rearrangement uses TRBV12-3 or TRBV12-4 and TRBJ2-5, with 10 bases fitting TRBD2. TRBJ2-7 explains the end of the DNA better; the J call may be wrong. This CDR3 contains 16 residues. CDR3 protein: CASSLRTSGTSPEQYF. In nucleotides, the CDR3 is TGTGCCAGCAGTCTCAGGACTAGCGGCACGAGTCCCGAGCAGTACTTC.

V and J are TRBV12-3 or TRBV12-4 and TRBJ2-7; D is perhaps TRBD1 or TRBD2 (5 bases each). V lost 2 bases, J lost 6 bases, and 14 bases lay in between. This CDR3 is 14 amino acids long. CDR3 loop: CASSLRGPAGEQYF. CDR3 nucleotides: TGTGCCAGCAGTTTACGGGGACCGGCAGGCGAGCAGTACTTC.

Notes on this clonotype: An end of the junction does not agree with germline; a read error may underlie this. The chain recombines TRBV7-2 with TRBJ2-3; D gene unclear. Per germline, CDR1 SGHTA and CDR2 FQGNSA. The CDR3 has 15 amino acids. The CDR3 protein is CANSLWRSSTDTQYF. For the CDR3, the DNA is TGTGCCAACAGCTTATGGCGGTCTAGCACAGATACGCAGTATTTT.